The rows below give T cell receptor beta chains drawn from one sample of a study of T cells in Graves' hyperthyroidism and ophthalmopathy. Using its own MiXCR run on the multiplex PCR reads, TCRdb lists one record per CDR3 protein. The sample contains over 200,000 distinct CDR3 sequences, approximately 15% of which appear only once. The sequencing sample was made of blood. The receptors were gathered from a woman in her forties with Graves' hyperthyroidism that later progressed to Graves' ophthalmopathy. Both conserved end residues are part of each CDR3. D genes are given only for firm matches. Rows give clone size only sometimes, using once, few, many, or a class for an expanded clone.

j_call d_call clone_size v_call cdr3_aa cdr3_nt
TRBJ2-4 TRBD2 many TRBV28 CASRFRLAGGLLAKNIQYF TGTGCCAGCAGGTTCAGACTAGCGGGAGGACTACTAGCCAAAAACATTCAGTACTTC
TRBJ2-1 - many TRBV27 CASSIVPRNHEQFF TGTGCCAGCAGTATCGTCCCGAGGAACCATGAGCAGTTCTTC
TRBJ1-1 TRBD1 - TRBV10-1 CASSESQGQGMAFF TGCGCCAGCAGTGAGTCGCAAGGACAGGGGATGGCTTTCTTT
TRBJ2-7 TRBD2 many TRBV9 CASSEGSGSYEQYF TGTGCCAGCAGCGAAGGTAGCGGGAGCTACGAGCAGTACTTC
TRBJ2-5 TRBD2 - TRBV20-1 CSAGTSAQETQYF TGCAGTGCTGGGACTAGCGCTCAAGAGACCCAGTACTTC
TRBJ1-5 TRBD1 many TRBV7-2 CASSQRDRGQPQHF TGTGCCAGCAGTCAGAGGGACAGGGGGCAGCCCCAGCATTTT
TRBJ2-1 - many TRBV19 CASSIATHNEQFF TGTGCCAGTAGTATAGCTACCCACAATGAGCAGTTCTTC
TRBJ1-2 - many TRBV28 CASSSTPDGYTF TGTGCCAGCAGTTCTACGCCGGACGGCTACACCTTC
TRBJ2-6 - many TRBV5-1 CASSPTWSSGANVLTF TGCGCCAGCAGTCCGACATGGAGCTCTGGGGCCAACGTCCTGACTTTC
TRBJ1-5 - many TRBV2 CASSEGGMVQPQHF TGTGCCAGCAGTGAGGGTGGAATGGTTCAGCCCCAGCATTTT
TRBJ2-1 TRBD2 few TRBV7-2 CASSLELAGGVFF TGTGCCAGCAGCTTGGAACTAGCGGGAGGGGTGTTCTTC
TRBJ2-7 TRBD2 many TRBV20-1 CSAGTSGRSYEQYF TGCAGTGCTGGGACTAGCGGGCGCTCCTACGAGCAGTACTTC
TRBJ2-7 - many TRBV19 CASSRNEGIREQYF TGTGCCAGTAGTCGTAACGAAGGGATACGCGAGCAGTACTTC
TRBJ1-5 - - TRBV20-1 CSARVQGNQPQHF TGCAGTGCTAGGGTCCAGGGAAATCAGCCCCAGCATTTT
TRBJ2-5 TRBD1 many TRBV7-2 CASSTMTGSWETQYF TGTGCCAGCAGCACCATGACAGGGAGTTGGGAGACCCAGTACTTC
TRBJ2-1 - many TRBV20-1 CSARDMRSYNEQFF TGCAGTGCTAGAGATATGCGGTCCTACAATGAGCAGTTCTTC
TRBJ2-6 - many TRBV6-1 CASRAYSSGANVLTF TGTGCCAGCAGAGCTTACAGCTCTGGGGCCAACGTCCTGACTTTC
TRBJ2-1 TRBD2 few TRBV9 CASSVAGIAGGYYNEQFF TGTGCCAGCAGCGTAGCTGGTATAGCGGGAGGCTACTACAATGAGCAGTTCTTC